The 20 T cell receptor beta chains listed next were all sequenced from one sample in a study of tumor-infiltrating lymphocytes in primary liver carcinoma. RNA isolated from unsorted whole blood supplied the blood RNA, with germline DNA also extracted. Starting from around 510 ng of total RNA, TCR beta cDNA was produced with a primer in the constant region. Slightly modified ARM-PCR served as the procedure for the TCR beta libraries. These libraries came from three rounds of nested multiplex PCR. Primers for the first two PCR rounds were TRBV1-TRBV30 forward primers and a C-beta reverse primer (around 11 cycles per round). TCRdb analysed the multiplex PCR reads with MiXCR anew, one entry per CDR3 protein. Seen here are 250,000 to 350,000 distinct CDR3 sequences, 50% to 75% observed once, and the top ten hold 17%. The sample taken for sequencing was peripheral blood. The source is a woman between 25 and 40 years old with primary liver carcinoma and hepatitis B virus infection.

The chain joins TRBV7-9 to TRBJ1-4; 8 bases are a match to TRBD1. The V segment lost 5 bases and the J segment 8 bases; nucleotides outside the gene matches: 7. Germline assignment: CDR1 SEHNR and CDR2 FQNEAQ (reference sequence). This CDR3 has 14 amino acids. For the CDR3, the DNA is TGTGCCAGCAGCCCCGGGACAGGCCAGGAAAAACTGTTTTTT. It translates to CASSPGTGQEKLFF. Looking up the rest from reference TRBV7-9 and TRBJ1-4 gives the full variable domain: DTGVSQNPRHKITKRGQNVTFRCDPISEHNRLYWYRQTLGQGPEFLTYFQNEAQLEKSRLLSDRFSAERPKGSFSTLEIQRTEQGDSAMYLCASSPGTGQEKLFFGSGTQLSVL.

This clonotype came up once. This clone may be a read error of a much larger clone one base away. The gene calls are TRBV5-4 and TRBJ2-7; D is uncertain. This CDR3 has 13 residues. The V gene's germline CDR1 is SGHNT and CDR2 YYREEE (reference sequence). DNA of the CDR3: TGTGCCTGCAGCTTAGGACGGAACTACGAGCAGTACTTC. This codes for CACSLGRNYEQYF.

Remarks on this clonotype: A read error may account for a junction end that differs from germline. V is TRBV12-3 or TRBV12-4 and J is TRBJ2-1; D call uncertain. The CDR3 is 15 residues long. The CDR3 DNA reads as TGTGCCAGCAGTTTTTTCGGGTCTCAGAGTAATGAGCGGTTCTTC. This gives the protein CASSFFGSQSNERFF.

This clonotype has at least ten counts. V is TRBV29-1 and J is TRBJ2-7; D tentatively fits TRBD1 or TRBD2 (5 bases each). Germline V gene lookup returns CDR1 SQVTM and CDR2 ANQGSEA. V lost 6 bases and J lost 1, with 10 bases in between. This CDR3 region has 12 residues. Here the CDR3 DNA reads TGCAGCGTGGGTGGGGGTTCCTACGAGCAGTACTTC. Encoded protein: CSVGGGSYEQYF.

The rearrangement joins TRBV5-6 to TRBJ2-5, with 7 positions matching TRBD1. With 1 base clipped from V and 5 bases from J, the junction kept 8 bases outside the gene matches. Germline V gene lookup returns CDR1 SGHDT and CDR2 YYEEEE. CDR3 length: 15 amino acids. In DNA, the CDR3 is TGTGCCAGCAGCTTGTTTTTTCTGGACAGGGAGACCCAGTACTTC. It translates to CASSLFFLDRETQYF.

As concerns this clonotype: Given a much more abundant clone one base away, this may be a read error. The chain links TRBV28 to TRBJ1-5, with no clear D. The germline CDR1 and CDR2 sequences are MDHEN and SYDVKM. V lost 6 bases and J lost 4, with 10 bases in between. There are 13 residues in the CDR3. In nucleotides, the CDR3 is TGTGCCAGCAGGGATATTGTGAATCAGCCCCAGCATTTT. Translation gives CASRDIVNQPQHF.

This clonotype appeared once. The rearrangement uses TRBV6-6 and TRBJ2-3; unclear D gene. The length of the CDR3 is 15 residues. The V gene lost 6 bases and the J gene lost 5 bases, with 18 bases spanning the gap. CDR1 is MNHNY, CDR2 SVGAGI, per germline (reference sequence). The CDR3 region has the DNA TGTGCCAGCAGGGGTTTTTCGGAAGTGGAAGATACGCAGTATTTT. This codes for CASRGFSEVEDTQYF.

This chain joins TRBV6-1 and TRBJ1-1; 7 nucleotides line up with TRBD1. The CDR3 runs 18 residues. Germline CDR1 is MNHNS and CDR2 is SASEGT. Trimming removed 8 bases from V and 10 bases from J; junction bases left unmatched: 28. CDR3 coding DNA: TGTGCCAGCGGAAGGGTGTTTCAGGACAGGCTCCCATCAGGTACAGCTTTCTTT. As protein: CASGRVFQDRLPSGTAFF.

A note on this clonotype: The junction differs from germline at one of its ends, possibly a read error. This chain connects TRBV11-3 to TRBJ2-2, with TRBD1 matching over 7 bases. The CDR3 loop spans 14 amino acids. In germline, CDR1 is SGHNT, CDR2 YENEEA. CDR3 protein: CASSLRGHTGELLF. DNA of the CDR3: TGTGCCAGCAGCTTAAGGGGGCATACCGGGGAGCTGCTTTTC.

Only a few counts were recorded for this clonotype. This chain uses TRBV14 with TRBJ1-1; no clear D gene. Germline-derived CDR1 and CDR2 are SGHDN and FVKESK. V dropped 0 bases and J dropped 6 bases, with 8 bases sitting between them. There are 13 residues in the CDR3. As DNA, the CDR3 is TGTGCCAGCAGCCAAGATTGGTCGGCTGAAGCTTTCTTT. It specifies CASSQDWSAEAFF. Full variable domain (missing parts from reference TRBV14 and TRBJ1-1): EAGVTQFPSHSVIEKGQTVTLRCDPISGHDNLYWYRRVMGKEIKFLLHFVKESKQDESGMPNNRFLAERTGGTYSTLKVQPAELEDSGVYFCASSQDWSAEAFFGQGTRLTVV.

By its share, this clonotype is medium-sized (0.01 to 0.1%). The V call is TRBV12-3 or TRBV12-4, the J call TRBJ2-7; 7 positions match TRBD1. V gave up 1 base and J gave up 6 bases; unmatched junction bases: 6. The CDR3 has 14 amino acids. CDR3 coding DNA: TGTGCCAGCAGTTTAGACGGAAACAGGGGCGAGCAGTACTTC. It translates to CASSLDGNRGEQYF.

This clonotype showed up just once. Given a much more abundant clone one base away, this may be a read error. The rearrangement links TRBV6-5 to TRBJ2-1; D gene uncertain. CDR3 length: 18 amino acids. Germline-derived CDR1 and CDR2 are MNHEY and SVGAGI. CDR3 sequence (DNA): TGTGCCAACAGTTACTCGACCCAGGTGGGCCGATCCTACAATGAGCAGTTCTTC. Protein product: CANSYSTQVGRSYNEQFF.

Remarks on this clonotype: This may stem from a read error, because a much larger clone lies one nucleotide away. The CDR3 here is CATREAISTYTQYF. The CDR3 nucleotides read TGTGCCACCCGCGAGGCTATTAGCACATATACGCAGTATTTT. J is TRBJ2-3 and V is TRBV12-3 or TRBV12-4, with unresolved D. This CDR3 comprises 14 residues.

For this clonotype: This may stem from a read error, because a much larger clone lies one nucleotide away. This CDR3 fails to terminate in the conserved phenylalanine or tryptophan, so it likely reflects a read error. The chain links TRBV6-8 to TRBJ2-1; D call uncertain. The V gene lost 7 bases and the J gene lost 6 bases, with 4 bases spanning the gap. The germline CDR1 and CDR2 sequences are MNHGY and SAAAGT. The CDR3 has 10 amino acids. The CDR3: CASTFNEQFL. The CDR3 DNA reads as TGTGCCAGCACATTCAATGAGCAGTTCCTC.

A note on this clonotype: One end of the junction does not line up with germline, which may come from a read error. V is TRBV29-1 and J is TRBJ2-7; maybe TRBD2 (5 bases). Germline V gene lookup returns CDR1 SQVTM and CDR2 ANQGSEA. CDR3 size: 12 residues. CDR3 amino acids: CSVGQDSYERYF. DNA of the CDR3: TGCAGCGTAGGCCAAGATAGCTACGAGCGGTACTTT.

V is TRBV6-2 or TRBV6-3 and J is TRBJ2-1; possibly TRBD2 for D (5 bases). Trimming took 8 bases from V and 7 from J, leaving 18 bases between them. Germline assignment: CDR1 MNHEY and CDR2 SVGEGT. This CDR3 has 14 residues. Here the CDR3 DNA reads TGTGCCAGCGCCCCAACTAGTTTGAGGAATGAGCAGTTCTTC. This translates into CASAPTSLRNEQFF.

For this clonotype: A much bigger clone sits one base away, suggesting this may be a read error. J is TRBJ1-4 and V is TRBV29-1; D gene unclear. The V end was cut by 5 bases, the J end by 4 bases, with 8 bases between. Per the germline V gene, CDR1 is SQVTM and CDR2 is ANQGSEA. The length of the CDR3 is 12 residues. The CDR3 sequence: CSVRKLNEKLFF. The CDR3 DNA reads as TGCAGCGTTCGGAAGCTTAATGAAAAACTGTTTTTT.

For this clonotype: One end of the junction is discordant with germline, which a read error may explain. This sequence joins TRBV4-3 and TRBJ2-2; 9 bases are shared with TRBD1. The CDR3 length is 16 residues. Germline CDR1 and CDR2: LGHNA and YSLEER. The CDR3 DNA reads as TGCGTCAGCAGCCAAGCGGGACAGGGAAACACCGGGGAGCTGTTTTTT. Translation: CVSSQAGQGNTGELFF.

This clonotype was observed a handful of times. V usage is TRBV6-1 and J usage is TRBJ2-1; maybe TRBD2 (5 bases). Germline V lookup: CDR1 MNHNS, CDR2 SASEGT. V was pared by 6 bases and J by 0 bases, with 12 bases between. The CDR3 extends over 15 amino acids. The CDR3 coding sequence is TGTGCCAGCAGACTGGACTTAAGCTCCTACAATGAGCAGTTCTTC. Protein: CASRLDLSSYNEQFF.

As to this clonotype: This may arise from a read error, as a much more abundant clone is one base away. No conserved phenylalanine or tryptophan ends this CDR3, so it is likely a read error. The chain joins TRBV11-1 to TRBJ2-1; 10 bases map to TRBD2. The V gene end was trimmed by 5 bases and the J gene end by 2 bases; junction bases not matched to a gene: 9. Germline CDR1 is SGHAT and CDR2 is FQDESV (reference sequence). There are 17 residues in the CDR3. The CDR3 loop is CASSRKGLAAPYNEQFI. The CDR3 region has the DNA TGTGCCAGCAGCCGTAAAGGACTAGCGGCTCCCTACAATGAGCAGTTCATC.